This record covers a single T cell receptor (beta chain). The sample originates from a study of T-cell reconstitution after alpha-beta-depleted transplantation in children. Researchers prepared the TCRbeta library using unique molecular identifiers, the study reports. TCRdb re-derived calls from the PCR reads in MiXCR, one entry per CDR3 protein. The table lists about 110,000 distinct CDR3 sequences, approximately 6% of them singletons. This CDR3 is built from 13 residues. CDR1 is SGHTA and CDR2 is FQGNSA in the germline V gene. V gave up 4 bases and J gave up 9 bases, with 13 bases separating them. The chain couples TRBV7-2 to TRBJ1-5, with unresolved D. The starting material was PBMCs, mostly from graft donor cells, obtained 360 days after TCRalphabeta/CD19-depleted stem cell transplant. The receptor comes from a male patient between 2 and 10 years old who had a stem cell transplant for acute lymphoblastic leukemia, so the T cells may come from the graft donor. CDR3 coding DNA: TGTGCCAGCAGCTCCGACACGTCCCGGCCCCAGCATTTT. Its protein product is CASSSDTSRPQHF.